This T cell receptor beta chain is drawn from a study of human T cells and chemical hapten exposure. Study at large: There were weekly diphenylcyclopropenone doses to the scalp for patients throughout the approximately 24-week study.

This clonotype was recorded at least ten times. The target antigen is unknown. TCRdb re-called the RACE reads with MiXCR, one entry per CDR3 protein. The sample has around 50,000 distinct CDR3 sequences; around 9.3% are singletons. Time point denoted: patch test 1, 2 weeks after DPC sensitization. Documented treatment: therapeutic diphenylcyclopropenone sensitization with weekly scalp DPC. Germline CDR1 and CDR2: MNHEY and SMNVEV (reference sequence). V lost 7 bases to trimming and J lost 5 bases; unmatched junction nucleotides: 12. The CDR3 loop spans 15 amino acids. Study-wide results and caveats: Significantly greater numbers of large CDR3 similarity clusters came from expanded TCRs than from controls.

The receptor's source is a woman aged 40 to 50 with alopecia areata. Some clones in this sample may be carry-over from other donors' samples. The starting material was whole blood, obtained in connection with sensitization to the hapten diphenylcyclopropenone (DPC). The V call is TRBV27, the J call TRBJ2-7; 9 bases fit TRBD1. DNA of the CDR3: TGTGCCAGCACTCCGATCGGACAGGGGCGGGACGAGCAGTACTTC. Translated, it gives CASTPIGQGRDEQYF.